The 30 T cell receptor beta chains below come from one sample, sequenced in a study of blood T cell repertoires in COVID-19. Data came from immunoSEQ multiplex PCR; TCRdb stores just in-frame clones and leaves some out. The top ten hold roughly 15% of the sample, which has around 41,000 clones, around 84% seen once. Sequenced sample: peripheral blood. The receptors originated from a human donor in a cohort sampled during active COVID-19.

DNA for the CDR3: TGTGCCAGCGGACAGCCACGGTATGGCTACACCTTC. Its protein product is CASGQPRYGYTF. V usage is TRBV19 and J usage is TRBJ1-2; a possible D gene is TRBD1 (6 bases). The CDR3 extends over 12 amino acids. Trimming took 9 bases from V and 5 from J, leaving 13 bases between them. Germline V gene data show CDR1 as LNHDA and CDR2 as SQIVND (reference sequence).

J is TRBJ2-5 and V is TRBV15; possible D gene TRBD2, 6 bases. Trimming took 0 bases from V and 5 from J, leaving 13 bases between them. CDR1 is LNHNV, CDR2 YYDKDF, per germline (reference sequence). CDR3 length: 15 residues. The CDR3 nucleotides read TGTGCCACCAGCAGAGATGGACTACGTCGGGAGACCCAGTACTTC. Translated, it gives CATSRDGLRRETQYF.

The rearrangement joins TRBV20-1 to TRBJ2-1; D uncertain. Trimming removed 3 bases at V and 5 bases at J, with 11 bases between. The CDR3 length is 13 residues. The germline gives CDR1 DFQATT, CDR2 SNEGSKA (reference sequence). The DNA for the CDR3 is TGCAGTGCTAGTAATCGATTAGACAATGAGCAGTTCTTC. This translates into CSASNRLDNEQFF.

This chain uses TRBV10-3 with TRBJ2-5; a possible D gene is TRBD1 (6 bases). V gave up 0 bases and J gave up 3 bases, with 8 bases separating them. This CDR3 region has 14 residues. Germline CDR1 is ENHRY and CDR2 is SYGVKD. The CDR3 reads CAISESGQKETQYF. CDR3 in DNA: TGTGCCATCAGTGAGTCTGGACAGAAAGAGACCCAGTACTTC.

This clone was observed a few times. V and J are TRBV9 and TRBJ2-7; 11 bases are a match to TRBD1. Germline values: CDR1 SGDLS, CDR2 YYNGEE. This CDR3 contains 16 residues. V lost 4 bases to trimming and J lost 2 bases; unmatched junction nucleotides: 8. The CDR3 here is CASSQGQGVSAYEQYF. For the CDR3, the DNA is TGTGCCAGCAGCCAGGGACAGGGGGTGAGCGCCTACGAGCAGTACTTC.

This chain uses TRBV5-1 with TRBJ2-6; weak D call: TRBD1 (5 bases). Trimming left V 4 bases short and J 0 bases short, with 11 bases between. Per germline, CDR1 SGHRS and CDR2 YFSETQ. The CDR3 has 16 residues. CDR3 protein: CASSIRVASGANVLTF. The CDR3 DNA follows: TGCGCCAGCAGCATCAGGGTCGCCTCTGGGGCCAACGTCCTGACTTTC.

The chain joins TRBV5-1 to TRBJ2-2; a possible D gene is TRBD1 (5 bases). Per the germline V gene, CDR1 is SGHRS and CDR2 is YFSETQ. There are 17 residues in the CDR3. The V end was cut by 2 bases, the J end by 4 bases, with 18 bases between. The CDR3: CASSFQIKTGFTGELFF. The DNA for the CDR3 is TGCGCCAGCAGCTTCCAGATTAAAACAGGATTCACCGGGGAGCTGTTTTTT.

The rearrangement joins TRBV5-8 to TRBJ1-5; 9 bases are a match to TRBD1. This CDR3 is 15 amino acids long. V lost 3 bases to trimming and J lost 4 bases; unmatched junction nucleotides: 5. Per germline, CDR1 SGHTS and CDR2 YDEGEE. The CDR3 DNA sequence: TGTGCCAGCAGCTGGGGGACAGGGTGGAATCAGCCCCAGCATTTT. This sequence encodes CASSWGTGWNQPQHF.

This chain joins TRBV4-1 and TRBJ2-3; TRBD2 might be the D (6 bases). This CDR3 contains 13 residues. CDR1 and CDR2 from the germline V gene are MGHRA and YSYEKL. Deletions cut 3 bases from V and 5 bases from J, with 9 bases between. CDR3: CASSQMGGDTQYF. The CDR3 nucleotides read TGCGCCAGCAGCCAGATGGGGGGAGATACGCAGTATTTT.

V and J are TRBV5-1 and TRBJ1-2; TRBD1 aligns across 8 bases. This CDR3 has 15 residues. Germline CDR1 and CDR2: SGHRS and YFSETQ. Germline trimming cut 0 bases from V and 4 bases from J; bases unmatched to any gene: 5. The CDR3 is CASSLGQGATYGYTF. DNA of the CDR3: TGCGCCAGCAGCTTGGGCCAGGGGGCGACCTATGGCTACACCTTC.

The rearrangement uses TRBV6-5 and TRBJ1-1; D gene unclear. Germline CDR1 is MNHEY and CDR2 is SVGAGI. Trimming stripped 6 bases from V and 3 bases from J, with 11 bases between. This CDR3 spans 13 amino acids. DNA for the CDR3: TGTGCCAGCAGCAGTGAGGCCCACACTGAAGCTTTCTTT. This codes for CASSSEAHTEAFF.

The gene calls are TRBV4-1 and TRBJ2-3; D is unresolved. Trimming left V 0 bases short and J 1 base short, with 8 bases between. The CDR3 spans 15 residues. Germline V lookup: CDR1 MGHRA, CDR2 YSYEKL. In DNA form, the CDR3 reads TGCGCCAGCAGCCAAGATTATCGGGGCACAGATACGCAGTATTTT. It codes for CASSQDYRGTDTQYF.

The CDR3: CASSFPGQGSDEQYF. The CDR3 DNA sequence: TGTGCCAGCAGCTTCCCGGGACAGGGAAGCGACGAGCAGTACTTC. The J gene is TRBJ2-7, the V gene TRBV5-8; TRBD1 matches 9 bases. The V gene's germline CDR1 is SGHTS and CDR2 YDEGEE. The CDR3 loop spans 15 amino acids. V trimming: 2 bases; J trimming: 5 bases; junction bases outside the gene matches: 8.

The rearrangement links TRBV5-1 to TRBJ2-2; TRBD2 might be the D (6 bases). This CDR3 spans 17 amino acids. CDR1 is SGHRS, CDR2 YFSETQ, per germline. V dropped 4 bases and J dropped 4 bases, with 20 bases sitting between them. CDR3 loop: CASSPPSRLGGTGELFF. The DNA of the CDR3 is TGCGCCAGCAGCCCGCCGTCGAGGCTCGGGGGCACCGGGGAGCTGTTTTTT.

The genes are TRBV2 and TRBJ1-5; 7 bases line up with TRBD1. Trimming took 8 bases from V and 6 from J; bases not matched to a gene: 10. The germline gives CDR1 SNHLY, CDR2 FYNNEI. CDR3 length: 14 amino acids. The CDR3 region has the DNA TGTGCCAGCGGAGAACAGGGGCGAGGTCAGCCCCAGCATTTT. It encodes CASGEQGRGQPQHF.

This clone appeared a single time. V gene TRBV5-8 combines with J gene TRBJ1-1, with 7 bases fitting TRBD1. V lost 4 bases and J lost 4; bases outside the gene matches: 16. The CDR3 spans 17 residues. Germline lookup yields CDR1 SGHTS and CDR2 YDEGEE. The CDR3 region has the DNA TGTGCCAGCAGCCCCTTATACGGCAGGGGGACGGCCACTGAAGCTTTCTTT. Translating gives CASSPLYGRGTATEAFF.

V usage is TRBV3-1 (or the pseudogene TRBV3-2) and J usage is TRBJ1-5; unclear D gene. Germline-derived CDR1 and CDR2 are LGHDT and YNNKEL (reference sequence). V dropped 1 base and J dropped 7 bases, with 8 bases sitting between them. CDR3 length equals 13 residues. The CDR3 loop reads CASSQGEWQPQHF. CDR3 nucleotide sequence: TGTGCCAGCAGCCAAGGGGAGTGGCAGCCCCAGCATTTT.

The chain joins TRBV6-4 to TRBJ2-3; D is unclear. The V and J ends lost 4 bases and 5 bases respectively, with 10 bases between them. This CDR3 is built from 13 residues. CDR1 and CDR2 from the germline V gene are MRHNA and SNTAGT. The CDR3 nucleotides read TGTGCCAGCAGTGTGGGCGTGGGAGATACGCAGTATTTT. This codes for CASSVGVGDTQYF.

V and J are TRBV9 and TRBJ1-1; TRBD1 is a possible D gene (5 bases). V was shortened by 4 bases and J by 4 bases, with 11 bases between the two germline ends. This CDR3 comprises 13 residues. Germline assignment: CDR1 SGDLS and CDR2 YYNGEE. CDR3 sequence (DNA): TGTGCCAGCAGCTACAGCGGGGGCACTGAAGCTTTCTTT. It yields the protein CASSYSGGTEAFF.

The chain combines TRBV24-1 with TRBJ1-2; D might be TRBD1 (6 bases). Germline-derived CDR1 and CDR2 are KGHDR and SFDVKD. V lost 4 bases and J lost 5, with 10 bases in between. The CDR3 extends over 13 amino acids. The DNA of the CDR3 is TGTGCCACCAGTGACGCCACAGGGTATGGCTACACCTTC. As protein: CATSDATGYGYTF.

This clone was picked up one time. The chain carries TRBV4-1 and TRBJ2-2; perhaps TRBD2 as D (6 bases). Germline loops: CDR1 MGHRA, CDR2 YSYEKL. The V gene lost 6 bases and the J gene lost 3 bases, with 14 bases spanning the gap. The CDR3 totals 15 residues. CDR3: CASRGYERDTGELFF. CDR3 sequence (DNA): TGCGCCAGCAGGGGGTACGAGCGGGACACCGGGGAGCTGTTTTTT.

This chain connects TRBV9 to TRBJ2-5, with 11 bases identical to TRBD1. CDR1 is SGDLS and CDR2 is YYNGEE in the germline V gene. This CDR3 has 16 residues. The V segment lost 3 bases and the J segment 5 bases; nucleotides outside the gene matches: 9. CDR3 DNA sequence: TGTGCCAGCAGCGCCCCCTGGGGACAGGGGGGGGAGACCCAGTACTTC. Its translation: CASSAPWGQGGETQYF.

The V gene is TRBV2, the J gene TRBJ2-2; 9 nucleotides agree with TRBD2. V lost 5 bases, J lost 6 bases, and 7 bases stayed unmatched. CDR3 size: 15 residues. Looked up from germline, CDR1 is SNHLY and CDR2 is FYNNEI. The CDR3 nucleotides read TGTGCCAGCAGTCCCACGAGCGGGGGGTCCGGGGAGCTGTTTTTT. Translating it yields CASSPTSGGSGELFF.

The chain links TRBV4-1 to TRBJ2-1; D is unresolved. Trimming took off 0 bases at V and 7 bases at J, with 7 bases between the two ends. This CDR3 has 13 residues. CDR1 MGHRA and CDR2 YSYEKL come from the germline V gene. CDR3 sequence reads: CASSQDIRNEQFF. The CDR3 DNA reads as TGCGCCAGCAGCCAAGATATCCGGAATGAGCAGTTCTTC.

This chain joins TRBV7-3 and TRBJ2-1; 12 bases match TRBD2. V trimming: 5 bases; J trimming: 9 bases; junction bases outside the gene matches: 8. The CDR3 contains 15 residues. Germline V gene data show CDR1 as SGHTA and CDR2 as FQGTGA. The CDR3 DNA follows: TGTGCCAGCAGCCCGAATCTAGCGGGGGGGAGTGAGCAGTTCTTC. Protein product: CASSPNLAGGSEQFF.

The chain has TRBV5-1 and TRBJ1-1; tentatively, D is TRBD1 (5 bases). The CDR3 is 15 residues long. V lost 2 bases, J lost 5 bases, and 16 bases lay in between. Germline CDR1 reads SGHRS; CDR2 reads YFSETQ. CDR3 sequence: CASSLTGGPWTEAFF. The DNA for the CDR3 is TGCGCCAGCAGCTTAACAGGTGGGCCATGGACTGAAGCTTTCTTT. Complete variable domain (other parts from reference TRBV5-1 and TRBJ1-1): KAGVTQTPRYLIKTRGQQVTLSCSPISGHRSVSWYQQTPGQGLQFLFEYFSETQRNKGNFPGRFSGRQFSNSRSEMNVSTLELGDSALYLCASSLTGGPWTEAFFGQGTRLTVV.

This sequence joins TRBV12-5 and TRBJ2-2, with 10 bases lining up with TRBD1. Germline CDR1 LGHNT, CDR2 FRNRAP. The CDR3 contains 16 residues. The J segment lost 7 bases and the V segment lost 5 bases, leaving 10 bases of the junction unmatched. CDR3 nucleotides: TGTGCTAGTGGTCCGGGGACAGGGGCCCAGGGCGGGGAGCTGTTTTTT. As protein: CASGPGTGAQGGELFF. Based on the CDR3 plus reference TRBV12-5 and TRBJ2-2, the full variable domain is DARVTQTPRHKVTEMGQEVTMRCQPILGHNTVFWYRQTMMQGLELLAYFRNRAPLDDSGMPKDRFSAEMPDATLATLKIQPSEPRDSAVYFCASGPGTGAQGGELFFGEGSRLTVL.

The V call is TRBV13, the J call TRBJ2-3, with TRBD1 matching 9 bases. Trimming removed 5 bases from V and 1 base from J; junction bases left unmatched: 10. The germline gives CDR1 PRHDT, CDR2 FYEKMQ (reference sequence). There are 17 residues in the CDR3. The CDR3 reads CASSPRDRALRTDTQYF. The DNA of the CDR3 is TGTGCCAGCAGCCCGAGGGACAGGGCGCTCCGCACAGATACGCAGTATTTT.

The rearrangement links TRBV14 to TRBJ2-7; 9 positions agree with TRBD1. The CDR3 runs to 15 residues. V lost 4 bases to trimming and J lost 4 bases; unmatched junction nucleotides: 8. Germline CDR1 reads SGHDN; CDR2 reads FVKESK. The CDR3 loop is CASSLRTGEVYEQYF. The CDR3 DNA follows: TGTGCCAGCAGCCTCAGGACAGGGGAGGTATACGAGCAGTACTTC.

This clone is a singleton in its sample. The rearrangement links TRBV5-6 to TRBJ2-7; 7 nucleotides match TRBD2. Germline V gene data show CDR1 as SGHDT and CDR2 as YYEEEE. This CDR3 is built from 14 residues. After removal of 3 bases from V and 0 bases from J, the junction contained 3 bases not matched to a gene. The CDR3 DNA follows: TGTGCCAGCAGCTACCTAGCGGTCTCCTACGAGCAGTACTTC. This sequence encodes CASSYLAVSYEQYF. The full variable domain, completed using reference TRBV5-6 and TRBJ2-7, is DAGVTQSPTHLIKTRGQQVTLRCSPKSGHDTVSWYQQALGQGPQFIFQYYEEEERQRGNFPDRFSGHQFPNYSSELNVNALLLGDSALYLCASSYLAVSYEQYFGPGTRLTVT.